A single sample is the source of the 10 T cell receptor beta chains below, sequenced in a study of shared clonotypes between healthy human individuals. Here immunoSEQ multiplex PCR was the method, and the copy in TCRdb shows in-frame clones only, minus some. The sample records 550,000 to 850,000 clones, over 65% being singletons. Sequenced: memory CD4+ T cells sorted from blood. Stated subset: CD45RA-negative fraction. These receptors were taken from a woman in her twenties or thirties in good health.

Concerning this clone itself: A far larger clone lies a single base away; this is likely a read error. This sample includes further DNA sequences coding for the same CDR3. CDR3 loop: CASSSGQNNEQFF. DNA of the CDR3: TGTGCCAGCAGTTCGGGACAGAACAATGAGCAGTTCTTC. The V and J genes are TRBV28 and TRBJ2-1, with 7 bases matching TRBD1. The CDR3 loop spans 13 amino acids. The V gene end was trimmed by 4 bases and the J gene end by 5 bases; junction bases not matched to a gene: 2. The V gene's germline CDR1 is MDHEN and CDR2 SYDVKM.

This chain connects TRBV5-1 to TRBJ2-7, with 15 bases fitting TRBD2. Germline V CDR1 and CDR2: SGHRS, YFSETQ. After removal of 5 bases from V and 4 bases from J, the junction contained 7 bases not matched to a gene. The CDR3 has 16 residues. CDR3 sequence reads: CASSFGLAGGRYEQYF. CDR3 sequence (DNA): TGCGCCAGCAGTTTCGGACTAGCGGGAGGGAGGTACGAGCAGTACTTC. Using reference TRBV5-1 and TRBJ2-7 for the parts outside the CDR3, the full variable domain is KAGVTQTPRYLIKTRGQQVTLSCSPISGHRSVSWYQQTPGQGLQFLFEYFSETQRNKGNFPGRFSGRQFSNSRSEMNVSTLELGDSALYLCASSFGLAGGRYEQYFGPGTRLTVT.

This clone was counted between two and nine times. The rearrangement uses TRBV29-1 and TRBJ1-4, with TRBD1 identical over 10 bases. This CDR3 has 14 amino acids. Losses at the gene ends were 4 bases for V and 9 bases for J; bases not matched to a gene: 8. Germline V gene data show CDR1 as SQVTM and CDR2 as ANQGSEA. The chain's CDR3 is CSVVRQGADKKLFF. As DNA, the CDR3 is TGCAGCGTTGTAAGACAGGGGGCGGACAAAAAACTGTTTTTT.

The chain recombines TRBV5-1 with TRBJ2-3, with D unclear. Germline V gene lookup returns CDR1 SGHRS and CDR2 YFSETQ. The CDR3 totals 11 residues. Deletions cut 7 bases from V and 5 bases from J, with 8 bases between. The CDR3 DNA reads TGCGCCAGCTCAATTGAAGATACGCAGTATTTT. Protein sequence: CASSIEDTQYF.

This clone was counted a single time. The V call is TRBV19, the J call TRBJ2-1; tentatively, D is TRBD2 (5 bases). The CDR3 consists of 15 residues. Trimming removed 1 base at V and 2 bases at J, with 9 bases between. Germline V CDR1 and CDR2: LNHDA, SQIVND (reference sequence). The CDR3 here is CASSIGAGPYNEQFF. In DNA form, the CDR3 reads TGTGCCAGTAGTATAGGCGCGGGCCCCTACAATGAGCAGTTCTTC.

V gene TRBV6-5 combines with J gene TRBJ1-1, with a possible D match to TRBD1 (5 bases). This CDR3 region has 14 residues. CDR1 and CDR2 from the germline V gene are MNHEY and SVGAGI. With 5 bases removed from V and 10 bases from J, the gap between germline ends came to 20 bases. The CDR3 here is CASSLRDPRGRAFF. CDR3 in DNA: TGTGCCAGCAGTCTCCGGGACCCCCGGGGACGAGCTTTCTTT.

The rearrangement links TRBV2 to TRBJ1-2; D unclear. The germline CDR1 and CDR2 sequences are SNHLY and FYNNEI. The CDR3 runs 10 residues. V lost 8 bases and J 2 bases, leaving 3 bases between the germline ends. In DNA, the CDR3 is TGTGCCAGCCTCAACTATGGCTACACCTTC. Its protein product is CASLNYGYTF.

The chain carries TRBV19 and TRBJ1-2; D might be TRBD1 (5 bases). Germline loops: CDR1 LNHDA, CDR2 SQIVND (reference sequence). The CDR3 totals 15 residues. Between the trimmed V and J ends, which lost 4 bases and 2 bases, there was a span of 14 bases. Here the CDR3 reads CASSRNRDGNYGYTF. CDR3 sequence (DNA): TGTGCCAGTAGTAGGAACCGGGACGGCAACTATGGCTACACCTTC.

The chain couples TRBV27 to TRBJ2-3, with 7 bases identical to TRBD1. Trimming cost V 6 bases and J 0 bases; bases outside gene matches: 6. Germline CDR1 reads MNHEY; CDR2 reads SMNVEV (reference sequence). This CDR3 spans 15 amino acids. The DNA of the CDR3 is TGTGCCAGCAGAGAGTTGGGACAGAGCACAGATACGCAGTATTTT. This sequence encodes CASRELGQSTDTQYF.

The chain joins TRBV29-1 to TRBJ2-5; D remains unclear. The CDR3 runs 11 residues. CDR1 is SQVTM, CDR2 ANQGSEA, per germline. The ends were cut back, 6 bases at V and 5 bases at J, with 10 bases in the middle. This chain's CDR3 is CSVRIRETQYF. In DNA, the CDR3 is TGCAGCGTGCGGATCAGGGAGACCCAGTACTTC. The full variable domain, completed using reference TRBV29-1 and TRBJ2-5, is SAVISQKPSRDICQRGTSLTIQCQVDSQVTMMFWYRQQPGQSLTLIATANQGSEATYESGFVIDKFPISRPNLTFSTLTVSNMSPEDSSIYLCSVRIRETQYFGPGTRLLVL.